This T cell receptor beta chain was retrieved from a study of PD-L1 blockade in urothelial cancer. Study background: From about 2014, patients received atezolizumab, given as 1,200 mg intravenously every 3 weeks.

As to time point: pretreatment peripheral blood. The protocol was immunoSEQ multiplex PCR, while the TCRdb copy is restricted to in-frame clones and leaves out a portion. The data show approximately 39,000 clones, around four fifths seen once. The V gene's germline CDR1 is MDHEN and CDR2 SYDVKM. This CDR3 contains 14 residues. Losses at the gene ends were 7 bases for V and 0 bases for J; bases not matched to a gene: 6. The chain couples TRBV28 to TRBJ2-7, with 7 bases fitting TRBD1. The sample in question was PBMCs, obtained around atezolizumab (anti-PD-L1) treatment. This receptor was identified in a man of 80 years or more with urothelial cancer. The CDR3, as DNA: TGTGCCAGCAATCCGCCAGGGGGCTCCTACGAGCAGTACTTC. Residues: CASNPPGGSYEQYF.